These 22 T cell receptor beta chains were sequenced from one sample in a study of shared clonotypes between healthy human individuals. CD45RO-negative cells were positively selected for CCR7, leaving out terminally differentiated effector memory CD45RA+ cells. Assay: immunoSEQ multiplex PCR; the TCRdb copy retains only in-frame clones and omits some. The repertoire holds approximately 2,000,000 clones, with 93% as singletons. The sequencing sample was made of naive CD8+ T cells from PBMCs. These receptors originate from a man aged 18 to 29 in good health. Some clones in this sample may be carry-over from other donors' samples.

This sequence joins TRBV2 and TRBJ1-5; unclear D gene. Trimming stripped 0 bases from V and 7 bases from J, with 16 bases between. The CDR3 is 16 amino acids. Germline-derived CDR1 and CDR2 are SNHLY and FYNNEI. CDR3 loop: CASSEAPPRVKQPQHF. Here the CDR3 DNA reads TGTGCCAGCAGTGAAGCCCCGCCCCGCGTGAAACAGCCCCAGCATTTT.

V usage is TRBV29-1 and J usage is TRBJ2-2, with D tentatively TRBD1 (6 bases). With 4 bases removed from V and 7 bases from J, the gap between germline ends came to 7 bases. This CDR3 region has 11 residues. CDR1 is SQVTM and CDR2 is ANQGSEA in the germline V gene. The CDR3 loop is CSVGQDGELFF. The DNA of the CDR3 is TGCAGCGTTGGACAGGACGGGGAGCTGTTTTTT.

The rearrangement joins TRBV4-1 to TRBJ2-3, with no clear D. Germline V gene data show CDR1 as MGHRA and CDR2 as YSYEKL. The CDR3 is 16 amino acids. V was cut by 1 base and J by 0 bases, with 11 bases left in between. The CDR3 reads CASSQVALTSTDTQYF. In DNA, the CDR3 is TGCGCCAGCAGCCAAGTAGCACTCACTAGCACAGATACGCAGTATTTT.

The chain combines TRBV7-9 with TRBJ2-1; D is ambiguous. Germline V gives CDR1 SEHNR, CDR2 FQNEAQ (reference sequence). This CDR3 contains 13 residues. Trimming cost V 4 bases and J 6 bases, with 10 bases left between them. Here the CDR3 reads CASSWVIGNEQFF. The CDR3 DNA reads as TGTGCCAGCAGCTGGGTGATAGGCAATGAGCAGTTCTTC.

The chain recombines TRBV5-8 with TRBJ1-2; 10 bases agree with TRBD1. In germline, CDR1 is SGHTS, CDR2 YDEGEE. Trimming removed 6 bases from V and 8 bases from J; junction bases left unmatched: 16. CDR3 size: 16 residues. CDR3 protein: CASIETTGDRGFGYTF. The DNA of the CDR3 is TGTGCCAGCATCGAGACCACCGGGGACAGGGGTTTCGGCTACACCTTC.

The gene calls are TRBV6-5 and TRBJ1-1; no clear D. CDR1 and CDR2 from the germline V gene are MNHEY and SVGAGI. The CDR3 covers 14 residues. The ends were cut back, 8 bases at V and 2 bases at J, with 15 bases in the middle. The CDR3 loop is CASRTHATNTEAFF. DNA for the CDR3: TGTGCCAGCCGGACTCACGCGACCAACACTGAAGCTTTCTTT.

The J gene is TRBJ2-1, the V gene TRBV6-1; TRBD2 agrees at 14 bases. The CDR3 contains 17 residues. Germline CDR1 is MNHNS and CDR2 is SASEGT. Trimming at V came to 1 base and at J to 10 bases, leaving 9 bases not matched to a gene. The CDR3: CASSEEGLAGAPREQFF. CDR3 sequence (DNA): TGTGCCAGCAGTGAAGAGGGACTAGCGGGAGCTCCCCGGGAGCAGTTCTTC.

V is TRBV2 and J is TRBJ1-5, with D perhaps matching TRBD1 (5 bases). V lost 2 bases and J lost 11, with 10 bases in between. CDR1 SNHLY and CDR2 FYNNEI come from the germline V gene. CDR3 length: 12 amino acids. The CDR3 DNA follows: TGTGCCAGCAGTGAACTTCGCAGGGCCCAGCATTTT. Its protein product is CASSELRRAQHF.

The J gene is TRBJ2-1, the V gene TRBV27, with D possibly matching TRBD2 (6 bases). This CDR3 comprises 15 residues. Germline V gene lookup returns CDR1 MNHEY and CDR2 SMNVEV (reference sequence). Trimming removed 7 bases from V and 4 bases from J, with 17 bases in between. CDR3 sequence (DNA): TGTGCCAGCACAAAGCGCGGGACCGAGTACAATGAGCAGTTCTTC. As protein: CASTKRGTEYNEQFF.

The chain joins TRBV7-8 to TRBJ2-1; D perhaps matches TRBD2 (5 bases). The V end lost 5 bases, the J end lost 2 bases, and 16 bases lay between the germline ends. This CDR3 is 16 amino acids long. CDR1 and CDR2 from the germline V gene are SGHVS and FQNEAQ. CDR3 nucleotides: TGTGCCAGCAGCGGTCGCGAGGGCCTGACCTACAATGAGCAGTTCTTC. It translates to CASSGREGLTYNEQFF.

CDR3 amino acids: CASSVGGEGYTF. The CDR3 region has the DNA TGTGCCAGCAGCGTAGGAGGGGAGGGCTACACCTTC. The gene calls are TRBV9 and TRBJ1-2, with D maybe TRBD1 (5 bases). Deletions cut 0 bases from V and 8 bases from J, with 8 bases between. This CDR3 has 12 amino acids. Germline CDR1 and CDR2: SGDLS and YYNGEE.

This clone was recorded only once. The chain joins TRBV7-3 to TRBJ2-3; D gene ambiguous. With 1 base removed from V and 0 bases from J, the gap between germline ends came to 8 bases. The germline gives CDR1 SGHTA, CDR2 FQGTGA. The length of the CDR3 is 15 residues. This CDR3 reads CASSLNHRSTDTQYF. The CDR3, as DNA: TGTGCCAGCAGCTTAAATCACAGAAGCACAGATACGCAGTATTTT.

CDR3 amino acids: CASSLYGEGTDTQYF. The CDR3 DNA reads as TGTGCCAGCAGTTTATACGGAGAGGGGACAGATACGCAGTATTTT. The J gene is TRBJ2-3, the V gene TRBV28; either TRBD1 or TRBD2 may supply D (5 bases each). The CDR3 runs to 15 residues. Germline V gene sequence: CDR1 MDHEN, CDR2 SYDVKM. The germline V and J ends were trimmed by 1 base and 3 bases, with 11 bases remaining between them.

The CDR3 DNA follows: TGCGCCAGCAGCCAAGTAACTGTCGATACCTACGAGCAGTACTTC. The encoded protein is CASSQVTVDTYEQYF. The chain recombines TRBV4-1 with TRBJ2-7; D is uncertain. The CDR3 covers 15 residues. V was trimmed by 1 base and J by 2 bases, leaving 12 bases between them. The germline CDR1 and CDR2 sequences are MGHRA and YSYEKL.

This clone was counted a single time. This chain joins TRBV27 and TRBJ2-3; 7 bases are a match to TRBD2. CDR1 is MNHEY, CDR2 SMNVEV, per germline (reference sequence). The V segment lost 6 bases and the J segment 2 bases; nucleotides outside the gene matches: 5. This CDR3 region has 14 residues. The CDR3 sequence is CASRGGTATDTQYF. CDR3 in DNA: TGTGCCAGCAGGGGGGGGACCGCCACAGATACGCAGTATTTT.

The gene calls are TRBV4-2 and TRBJ1-5, with D uncertain. CDR1 and CDR2 (germline): LGHNA, YNFKEQ. CDR3 length: 18 amino acids. Trimming took off 0 bases at V and 0 bases at J, with 15 bases between the two ends. The CDR3 nucleotides are TGTGCCAGCAGCCAAGATCTACCAGCCCCTTATAGCAATCAGCCCCAGCATTTT. Translation gives CASSQDLPAPYSNQPQHF.

This chain links TRBV4-1 with TRBJ2-1, with 9 bases fitting TRBD2. Looked up from germline, CDR1 is MGHRA and CDR2 is YSYEKL. Trimming took 1 base from V and 7 from J; bases not matched to a gene: 8. The CDR3 loop spans 16 amino acids. The DNA of the CDR3 is TGCGCCAGCAGCCAAGGACTAGCGGCTCATGGGAATGAGCAGTTCTTC. Protein: CASSQGLAAHGNEQFF.

This chain uses TRBV11-2 with TRBJ2-3; either TRBD1 or TRBD2 may fit D (5 bases each). CDR1 is SGHAT, CDR2 FQNNGV, per germline. The CDR3 has 15 residues. V was shortened by 2 bases and J by 3 bases, with 12 bases between the two germline ends. The CDR3 DNA follows: TGTGCCAGCAGCTTATTACGGGGCTCGACAGATACGCAGTATTTT. Amino acids: CASSLLRGSTDTQYF.

The chain joins TRBV7-9 to TRBJ2-5; TRBD2 matches at 10 bases. Germline loops: CDR1 SEHNR, CDR2 FQNEAQ (reference sequence). The CDR3 runs to 16 residues. DNA of the CDR3: TGTGCGTCTCTAGCGGGAGATTTTGGGGGGAAGGAGACCCAGTACTTC. This codes for CASLAGDFGGKETQYF.

The rearrangement uses TRBV27 and TRBJ2-5; 14 nucleotides line up with TRBD2. CDR1 is MNHEY and CDR2 is SMNVEV in the germline V gene (reference sequence). There are 17 residues in the CDR3. J lost 5 bases, V lost 2 bases, and 7 bases had no gene match. DNA for the CDR3: TGTGCCAGCAGTTTAGGTTGGACTAGCGGGGGGTCGGAGACCCAGTACTTC. Amino acids: CASSLGWTSGGSETQYF.

In regard to this clone: Other DNA sequences in the same sample also yield this CDR3. The gene calls are TRBV4-3 and TRBJ1-5, with 9 nucleotides matching TRBD1. J gave up 7 bases and V 4 bases, and 5 bases lay outside the gene matches. This CDR3 is 14 amino acids long. Germline V gives CDR1 LGHNA, CDR2 YSLEER. In nucleotides, the CDR3 is TGCGCCAGCAGCCCGGGACAGGGAGGCCAGCCCCAGCATTTT. This gives the protein CASSPGQGGQPQHF.

V is TRBV28 and J is TRBJ2-2, with D uncertain. Per the germline V gene, CDR1 is MDHEN and CDR2 is SYDVKM. This CDR3 has 15 amino acids. V lost 1 base, J lost 3 bases, and 9 bases lay in between. As DNA, the CDR3 is TGTGCCAGCAGTTTATTGTTGCAAGACACCGGGGAGCTGTTTTTT. As protein: CASSLLLQDTGELFF.